This TCR beta chain comes out of a study of radiotherapy plus CTLA-4 blockade in lung cancer. Study context: Of all patients, approximately 17% responded objectively and roughly 31% showed disease control. Study conclusions and caveats: Alongside interferon-beta, early blood T cell clone dynamics were reportedly the best predictor of response. Tumor-derived TCR clones expanded in blood after radiotherapy plus ipilimumab.

This CDR3 comprises 13 residues. The V end was cut by 2 bases, the J end by 6 bases, with 11 bases between. Germline CDR1 SGHVS, CDR2 FNYEAQ. CTLA-4 blockade with ipilimumab, together with focal radiation, was given to patients with chemo-refractory metastatic non-small-cell lung cancer. Comments on this clone: What it binds is unknown.

TCRdb's table, derived via immunoSEQ multiplex PCR, lists solely in-frame clones and lacks some. This table holds some 73,000 clones, about 80% found once. The chain links TRBV7-6 to TRBJ2-7; the D gene is possibly TRBD2 (5 bases). The receptor was isolated from a human donor with non-small cell lung cancer who had stable disease on radiotherapy plus ipilimumab. The material sequenced was peripheral blood, taken from a patient treated with radiotherapy plus ipilimumab. CDR3 residues: CASSLISAREQYF. CDR3 sequence (DNA): TGTGCCAGCAGCTTAATTAGCGCCCGCGAGCAGTACTTC.